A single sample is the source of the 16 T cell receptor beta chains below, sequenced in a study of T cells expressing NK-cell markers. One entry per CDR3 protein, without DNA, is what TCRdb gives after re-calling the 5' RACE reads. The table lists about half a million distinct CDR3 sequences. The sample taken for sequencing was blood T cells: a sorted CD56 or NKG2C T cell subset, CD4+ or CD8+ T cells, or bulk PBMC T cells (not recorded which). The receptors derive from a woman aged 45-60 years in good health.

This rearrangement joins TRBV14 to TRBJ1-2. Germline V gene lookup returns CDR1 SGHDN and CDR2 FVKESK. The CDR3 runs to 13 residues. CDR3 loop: CASSQDQVYGYTF.

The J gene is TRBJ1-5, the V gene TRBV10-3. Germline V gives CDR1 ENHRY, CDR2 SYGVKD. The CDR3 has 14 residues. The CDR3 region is CAISARGSNQPQHF.

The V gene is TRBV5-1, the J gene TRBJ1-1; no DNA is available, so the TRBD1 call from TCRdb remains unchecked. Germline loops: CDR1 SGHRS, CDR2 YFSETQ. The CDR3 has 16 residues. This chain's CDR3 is CASSGGTDRMNTEAFF. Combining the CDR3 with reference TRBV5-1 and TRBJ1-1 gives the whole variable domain KAGVTQTPRYLIKTRGQQVTLSCSPISGHRSVSWYQQTPGQGLQFLFEYFSETQRNKGNFPGRFSGRQFSNSRSEMNVSTLELGDSALYLCASSGGTDRMNTEAFFGQGTRLTVV.

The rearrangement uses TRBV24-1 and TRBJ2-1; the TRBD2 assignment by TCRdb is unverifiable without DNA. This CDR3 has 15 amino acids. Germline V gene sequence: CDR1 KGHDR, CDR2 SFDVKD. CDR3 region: CATSDPPAGDNEQFF.

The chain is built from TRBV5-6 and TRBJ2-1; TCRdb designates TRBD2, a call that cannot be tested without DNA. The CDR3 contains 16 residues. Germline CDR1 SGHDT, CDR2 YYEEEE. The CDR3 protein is CASSLTGTRGLYEQFF.

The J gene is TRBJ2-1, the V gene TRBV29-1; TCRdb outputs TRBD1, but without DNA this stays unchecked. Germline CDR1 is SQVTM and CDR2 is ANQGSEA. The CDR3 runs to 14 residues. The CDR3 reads CSVGVGTTLSEQFF.

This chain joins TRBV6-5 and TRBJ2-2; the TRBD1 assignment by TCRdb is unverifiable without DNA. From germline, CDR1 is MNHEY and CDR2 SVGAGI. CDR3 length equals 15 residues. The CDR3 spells CASSFLGGETGELFF.

CDR3 sequence reads: CASSSSFGEQFF. V usage is TRBV14 and J usage is TRBJ2-1. Germline loops: CDR1 SGHDN, CDR2 FVKESK. The CDR3 spans 12 residues.

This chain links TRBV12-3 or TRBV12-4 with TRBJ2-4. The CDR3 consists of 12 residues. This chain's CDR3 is CAIGRAKNIQYF.

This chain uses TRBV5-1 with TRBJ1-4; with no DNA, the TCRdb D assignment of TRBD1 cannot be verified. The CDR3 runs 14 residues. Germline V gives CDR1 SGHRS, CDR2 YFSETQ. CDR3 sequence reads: CASSPGGYNEKLFF.

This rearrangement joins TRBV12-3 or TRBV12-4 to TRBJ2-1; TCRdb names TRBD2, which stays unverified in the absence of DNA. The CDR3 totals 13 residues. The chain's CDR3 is CASMGPHGNEQFF.

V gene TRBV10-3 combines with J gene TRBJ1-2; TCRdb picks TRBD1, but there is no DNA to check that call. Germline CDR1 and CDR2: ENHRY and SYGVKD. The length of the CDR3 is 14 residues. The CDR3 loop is CAISGQPEGYGYTF.

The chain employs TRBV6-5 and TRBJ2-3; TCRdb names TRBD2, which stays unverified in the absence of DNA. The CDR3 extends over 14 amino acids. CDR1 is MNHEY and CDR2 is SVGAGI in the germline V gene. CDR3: CASSPPGLVDTQYF.

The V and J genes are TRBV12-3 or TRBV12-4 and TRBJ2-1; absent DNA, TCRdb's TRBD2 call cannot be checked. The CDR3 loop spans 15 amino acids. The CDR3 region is CASSLSGRVLNEQFF.

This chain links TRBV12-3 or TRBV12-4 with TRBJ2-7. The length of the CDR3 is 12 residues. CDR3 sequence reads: CASSLFSHEQYF.

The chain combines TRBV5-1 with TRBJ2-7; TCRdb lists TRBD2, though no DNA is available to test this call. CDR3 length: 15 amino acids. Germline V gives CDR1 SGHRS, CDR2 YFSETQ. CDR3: CASSLTAGFYYEQYF.